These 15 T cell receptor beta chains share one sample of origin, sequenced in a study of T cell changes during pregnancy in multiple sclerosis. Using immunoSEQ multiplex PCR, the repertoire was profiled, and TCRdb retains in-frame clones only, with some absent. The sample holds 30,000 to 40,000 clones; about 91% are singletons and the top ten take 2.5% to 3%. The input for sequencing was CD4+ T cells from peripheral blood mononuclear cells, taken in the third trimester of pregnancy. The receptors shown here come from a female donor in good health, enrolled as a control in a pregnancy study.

The CDR3 nucleotides read TGCGCCAGCAGCACGGACAGGGCGACAACTAATGAAAAACTGTTTTTT. This gives the protein CASSTDRATTNEKLFF. This chain links TRBV5-1 with TRBJ1-4, with 8 bases aligning to TRBD1. This CDR3 comprises 16 residues. V lost 4 bases to trimming and J lost 0 bases; unmatched junction nucleotides: 5. Germline CDR1 reads SGHRS; CDR2 reads YFSETQ. The full variable domain, completed using reference TRBV5-1 and TRBJ1-4, is KAGVTQTPRYLIKTRGQQVTLSCSPISGHRSVSWYQQTPGQGLQFLFEYFSETQRNKGNFPGRFSGRQFSNSRSEMNVSTLELGDSALYLCASSTDRATTNEKLFFGSGTQLSVL.

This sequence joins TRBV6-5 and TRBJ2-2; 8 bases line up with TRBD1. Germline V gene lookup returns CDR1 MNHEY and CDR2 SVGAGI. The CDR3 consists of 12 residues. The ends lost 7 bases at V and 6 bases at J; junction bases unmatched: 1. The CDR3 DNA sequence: TGTGCCAGCACACAGGGGGCCGGGGAGCTGTTTTTT. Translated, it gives CASTQGAGELFF.

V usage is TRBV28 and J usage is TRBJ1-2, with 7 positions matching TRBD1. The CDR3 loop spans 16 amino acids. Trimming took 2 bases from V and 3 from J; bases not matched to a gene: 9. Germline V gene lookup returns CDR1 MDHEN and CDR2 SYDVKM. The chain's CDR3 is CASSLILGQEDYGYTF. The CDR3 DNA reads TGTGCCAGCAGTTTAATTCTCGGACAGGAAGACTATGGCTACACCTTC.

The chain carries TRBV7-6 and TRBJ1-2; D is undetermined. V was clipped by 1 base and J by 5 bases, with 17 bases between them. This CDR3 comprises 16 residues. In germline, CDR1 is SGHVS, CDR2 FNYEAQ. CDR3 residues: CASSLGGGGPGYGYTF. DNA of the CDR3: TGTGCCAGCAGCTTAGGAGGCGGCGGCCCGGGGTATGGCTACACCTTC.

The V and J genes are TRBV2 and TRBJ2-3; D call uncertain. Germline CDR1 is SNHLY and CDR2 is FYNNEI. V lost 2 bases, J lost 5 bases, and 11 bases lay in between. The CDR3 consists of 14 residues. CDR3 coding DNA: TGTGCCAGCAGTGAACAGGCCTACCAAGATACGCAGTATTTT. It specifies CASSEQAYQDTQYF.

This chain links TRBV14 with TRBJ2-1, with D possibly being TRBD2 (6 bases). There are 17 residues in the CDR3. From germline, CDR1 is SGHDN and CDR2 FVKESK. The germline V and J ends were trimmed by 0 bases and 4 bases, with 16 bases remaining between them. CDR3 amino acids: CASSQERGLPGYNEQFF. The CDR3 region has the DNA TGTGCCAGCAGCCAAGAGAGAGGACTACCGGGGTACAATGAGCAGTTCTTC.

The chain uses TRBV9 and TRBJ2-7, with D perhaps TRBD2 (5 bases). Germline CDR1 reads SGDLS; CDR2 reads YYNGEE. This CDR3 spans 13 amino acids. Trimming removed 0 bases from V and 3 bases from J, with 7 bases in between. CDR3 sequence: CASSVEEGYEQYF. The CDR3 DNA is TGTGCCAGCAGCGTAGAAGAGGGCTACGAGCAGTACTTC.

The chain's CDR3 is CASSSTGGSQPQHF. Here the CDR3 DNA reads TGTGCCAGCAGCTCTACAGGGGGATCCCAGCCCCAGCATTTT. The chain has TRBV5-6 and TRBJ1-5; 8 positions agree with TRBD1. There are 14 residues in the CDR3. V shed 3 bases and J 7 bases; nucleotides not matched to a gene: 6. Germline V gene data show CDR1 as SGHDT and CDR2 as YYEEEE.

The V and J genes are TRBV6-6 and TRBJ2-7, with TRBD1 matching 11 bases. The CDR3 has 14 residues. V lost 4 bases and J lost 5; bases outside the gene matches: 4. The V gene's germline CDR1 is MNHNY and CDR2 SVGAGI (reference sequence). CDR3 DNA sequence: TGTGCCAGCAGTTGGGACAGGGGGTCCGACGAGCAGTACTTC. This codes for CASSWDRGSDEQYF.

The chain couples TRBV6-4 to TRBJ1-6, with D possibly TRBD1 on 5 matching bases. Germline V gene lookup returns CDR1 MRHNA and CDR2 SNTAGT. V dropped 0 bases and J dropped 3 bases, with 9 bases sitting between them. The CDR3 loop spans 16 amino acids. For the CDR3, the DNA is TGTGCCAGCAGTGACTCGGTGGACAACTATAATTCACCCCTCCACTTT. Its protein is CASSDSVDNYNSPLHF.

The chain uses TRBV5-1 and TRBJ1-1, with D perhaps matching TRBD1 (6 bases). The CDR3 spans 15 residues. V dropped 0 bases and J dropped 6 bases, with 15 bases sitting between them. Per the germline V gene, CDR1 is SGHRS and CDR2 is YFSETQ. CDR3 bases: TGCGCCAGCAGCTTGGATCCAGGGGAAGGCGCTGAAGCTTTCTTT. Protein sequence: CASSLDPGEGAEAFF.

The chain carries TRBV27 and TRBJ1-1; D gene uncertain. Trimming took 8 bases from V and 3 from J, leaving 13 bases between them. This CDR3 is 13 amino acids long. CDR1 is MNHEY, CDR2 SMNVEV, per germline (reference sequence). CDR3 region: CASRRPGYTEAFF. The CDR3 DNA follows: TGTGCCAGCCGACGCCCGGGGTACACTGAAGCTTTCTTT.

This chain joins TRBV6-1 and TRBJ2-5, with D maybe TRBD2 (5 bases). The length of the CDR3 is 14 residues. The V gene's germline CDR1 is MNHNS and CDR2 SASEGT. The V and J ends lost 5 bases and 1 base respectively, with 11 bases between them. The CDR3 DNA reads TGTGCCAGCAGTCCTACTAGTTCCCAAGAGACCCAGTACTTC. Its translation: CASSPTSSQETQYF.

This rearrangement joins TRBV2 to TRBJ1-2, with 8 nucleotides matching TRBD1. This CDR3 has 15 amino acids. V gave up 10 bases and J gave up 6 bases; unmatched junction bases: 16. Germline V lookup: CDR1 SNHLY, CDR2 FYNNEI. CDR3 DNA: TGTGCCACCACTACTCCAGGGGGCGCTGGAAATGGCTACACCTTC. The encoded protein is CATTTPGGAGNGYTF.

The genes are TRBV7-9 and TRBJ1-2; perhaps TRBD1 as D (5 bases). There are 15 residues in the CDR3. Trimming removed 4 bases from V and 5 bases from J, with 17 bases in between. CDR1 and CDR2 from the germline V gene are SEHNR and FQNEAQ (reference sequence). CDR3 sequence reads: CASSSMTDFWYGYTF. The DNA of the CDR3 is TGTGCCAGCAGCTCGATGACAGACTTTTGGTATGGCTACACCTTC.